A selection of T cell receptor beta chains follows, all from one sample in a study of cytomegalovirus exposure and HLA in healthy donors. Sequenced by immunoSEQ multiplex PCR; TCRdb stores in-frame clones only, minus some. The repertoire holds 170,000 or so clones, with 70% to 85% as singletons. Sequenced sample: PBMCs. Receptors were obtained from a man between 45 and 60 years old in good health and CMV-seropositive. Each CDR3 is given with its conserved first and last residue.

12	TRBV5-6	TRBJ2-7	CASSLTGYEQYF
14	TRBV28	TRBJ1-2	CASSVLPEDYGYTF
15	TRBV19	TRBJ1-4	CASSTSGTGHGKLFF
13	TRBV29-1	TRBJ1-2	CSVDAGVLYGYTF
15	TRBV7-8	TRBJ2-3	CASSSTGASTDTQYF
16	TRBV9	TRBJ2-3	CASSVGEGGPSDTQYF
12	TRBV5-5	TRBJ2-4	CASSLSKNIQYF
14	TRBV11-3	TRBJ2-1	CASSYGGLYNEQFF
15	TRBV6-1	TRBJ2-3	CASRGDRSPTDTQYF
15	TRBV6-1	TRBJ2-5	CASRGAGGLGETQYF
14	TRBV30	TRBJ2-5	CAWSSGGGGETQYF
16	TRBV7-3	TRBJ2-2	CASSSTTRPGTGELFF
15	TRBV11-2	TRBJ2-2	CASSPGLGKTGELFF
15	TRBV6-5	TRBJ1-1	CASSFSGRGATEAFF
17	TRBV5-1	TRBJ1-3	CASSLDPGTRSGNTIYF
15	TRBV7-2	TRBJ2-2	CASSSDRARTGELFF
15	TRBV7-9	TRBJ2-1	CASSSARSGYNEQFF
13	TRBV5-4	TRBJ2-3	CASSFGGVDTQYF
18	TRBV7-2	TRBJ2-5	CASSLVPETSGGLETQYF
16	TRBV7-9	TRBJ2-1	CASSPGSGGYYNEQFF
13	TRBV7-9	TRBJ1-4	CAPPRGTNEKLFF
14	TRBV29-1	TRBJ1-1	CSARTGWVNTEAFF
13	TRBV5-1	TRBJ1-1	CASRTPGGTEAFF
15	TRBV2	TRBJ2-3	CASSAEGLSTDTQYF
14	TRBV9	TRBJ2-1	CASSPRRGANEQFF
15	TRBV11-3	TRBJ2-2	CASSSRGGDTGELFF
15	TRBV19	TRBJ2-3	CASSTRGPGTDTQYF
15	TRBV19	TRBJ1-2	CASSLGTGLTYGYTF
16	TRBV28	TRBJ2-2	CASNGQGALGAGELFF
15	TRBV19	TRBJ2-5	CASSIVRGGFETQHF
15	TRBV2	TRBJ2-1	CASTDPGRAYNEQFF
16	TRBV18	TRBJ2-1	CASSTGGGTSYNEQFF
16	TRBV14	TRBJ2-1	CASSQGPSGGNWEQFF
14	TRBV29-1	TRBJ1-3	CSVELGAAGNTIYF
14	TRBV14	TRBJ2-3	CASSIRGGLDTQYF
15	TRBV6-5	TRBJ1-3	CASSQDRSSGNTIYF
15	TRBV7-3	TRBJ2-1	CASSPPGGDYSEQFF
14	TRBV21-1	TRBJ1-2	CASSKRDRDYGYTF
15	TRBV9	TRBJ1-3	CASSVEGGIGNTIYF
17	TRBV13	TRBJ2-3	CASSLGLAGGQTDTQYF
19	TRBV19	TRBJ1-2	CASSIFVGDRTGMNYGYTF
16	TRBV12-5	TRBJ1-1	CASGLLQGAVITEAFF
17	TRBV15	TRBJ1-5	CATSRTGRGNSNQPQHF
14	TRBV18	TRBJ1-1	CASSPAGRDTEAFF
14	TRBV7-8	TRBJ2-5	CASSSEEYQETQYF
16	TRBV5-5	TRBJ2-7	CASSLVGSPNTYEQYF
13	TRBV10-2	TRBJ1-2	CASMGQGSLGYTF
13	TRBV5-4	TRBJ2-5	CASSAGRGETQYF
14	TRBV6-5	TRBJ2-7	CASRLTGLASEQYF
15	TRBV5-1	TRBJ1-1	CASSLGRGMNTEAFF